This TCR beta chain originates from a study of T cells expressing NK-cell markers. Across the whole study: In sorted CD3+CD56+NKG2C+, CD3+CD56+NKG2C- and CD3+CD56-NKG2C+ T cells, TCR beta repertoires were obtained. Within the sequenced cohort of eight donors, seven exhibited HCMV seropositivity and one was seronegative. Study results and limitations: Certain NKG2C+ T cell clones were expanded, and their HCMV specificity remained unclear.

TCRdb re-called the 5' RACE reads, yielding one record per CDR3 amino acid sequence without DNA. The sample holds about 460,000 distinct CDR3 sequences. As regards this clonotype: What it binds is unknown.

The CDR3 runs 13 residues. CDR1 SGHRS and CDR2 YFSETQ come from the germline V gene. This TCR came from a woman aged 45-65 years in good health. The chain has TRBV5-1 and TRBJ2-2; lacking DNA, the TRBD1 call made by TCRdb goes unchecked. Source material: blood T cells: a sorted CD56 or NKG2C T cell subset, CD4+ or CD8+ T cells, or bulk PBMC T cells (not recorded which). The CDR3 region is CASRQEETGELFF.